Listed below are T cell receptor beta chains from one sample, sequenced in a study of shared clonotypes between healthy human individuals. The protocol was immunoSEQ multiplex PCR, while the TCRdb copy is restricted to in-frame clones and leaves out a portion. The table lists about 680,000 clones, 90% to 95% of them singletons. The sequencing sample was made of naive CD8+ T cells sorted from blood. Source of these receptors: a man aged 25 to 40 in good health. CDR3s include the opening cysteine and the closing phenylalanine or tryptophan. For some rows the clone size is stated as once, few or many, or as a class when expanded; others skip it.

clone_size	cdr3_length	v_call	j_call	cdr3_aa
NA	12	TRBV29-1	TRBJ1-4	CSVELEGEKLFF
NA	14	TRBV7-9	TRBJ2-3	CASSFPQGTDTQYF
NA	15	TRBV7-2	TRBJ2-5	CASSLVRGVSETQYF
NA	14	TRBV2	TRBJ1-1	CASSEWGLNTEAFF
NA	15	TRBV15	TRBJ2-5	CATSRTPGGTETQYF
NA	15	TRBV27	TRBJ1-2	CASSPNGVFWGGYTF
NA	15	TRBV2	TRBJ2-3	CASQSTGPTTDTQYF
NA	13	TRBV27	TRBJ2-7	CASSWTGGHEQYF
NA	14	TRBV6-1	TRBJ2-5	CASSLTGTQETQYF
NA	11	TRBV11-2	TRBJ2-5	CASSSRETQYF
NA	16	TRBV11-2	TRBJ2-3	CASSPRGVVNTDTQYF
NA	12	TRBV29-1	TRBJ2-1	CSVVLGGNEQFF
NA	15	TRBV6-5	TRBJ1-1	CASSYGMGANTEAFF
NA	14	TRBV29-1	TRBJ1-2	CSVVVDTANYGYTF
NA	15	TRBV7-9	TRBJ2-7	CASSFGQGEYYEQYF
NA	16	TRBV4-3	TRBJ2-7	CASSQRRGTSGYEQYF
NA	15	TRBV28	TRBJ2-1	CASSLIPGLVNEQFF
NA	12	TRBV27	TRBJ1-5	CASGVGNQPQHF
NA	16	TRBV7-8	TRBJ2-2	CASSLGTETLTGELFF
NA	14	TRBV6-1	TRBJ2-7	CASSEMTGAYEQYF
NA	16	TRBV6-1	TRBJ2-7	CASSGGPLTASYEQYF
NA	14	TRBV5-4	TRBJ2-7	CASSYWDRHYEQYF
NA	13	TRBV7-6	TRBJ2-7	CASSTGTDYEQYF
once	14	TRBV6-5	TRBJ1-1	CASRTWTAAPEAFF
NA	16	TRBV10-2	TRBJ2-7	CASSDPAALVIYEQYF
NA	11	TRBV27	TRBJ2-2	CASSQGGELFF
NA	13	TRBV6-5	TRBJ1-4	CASSIGADEKLFF
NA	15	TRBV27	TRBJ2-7	CASSPRTGGLVEQYF
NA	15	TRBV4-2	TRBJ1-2	CASSQDQAVNYGYTF
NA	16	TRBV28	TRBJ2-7	CASSLASGAANYEQYF
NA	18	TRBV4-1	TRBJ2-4	CASSIIGSPKLAKNIQYF
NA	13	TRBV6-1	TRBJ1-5	CASSEGGGQPQHF
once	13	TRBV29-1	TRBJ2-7	CSVTGGPYYEQYF
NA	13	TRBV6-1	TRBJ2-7	CASSIGQAYEQYF
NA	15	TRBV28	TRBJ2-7	CASSLSKSIIYEQYF
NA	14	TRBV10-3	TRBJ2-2	CAISGGGNTGELFF
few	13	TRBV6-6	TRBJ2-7	CASSSAGDNEQYF